The rows below give T cell receptor beta chains drawn from one sample of a study of T cell responses to AZD1222 COVID-19 vaccine. Repertoires were generated with immunoSEQ multiplex PCR, while TCRdb's copy carries only in-frame clones and drops some. The table lists about 120,000 clones, around 92% of them singletons. The sample here was peripheral blood, taken on day 0 of AZD1222 vaccination. Receptors originate from an adult in good health. Each CDR3 is given with its conserved first and last residue. The D gene is left open where the match is weak. Not every row has a clone size; where given, it reads once, few, many or a size class.

-	TRBV27	TRBJ1-4	TRBD1	CASSLGTGLEKLFF	TGTGCCAGCAGTTTGGGGACAGGGCTTGAAAAACTGTTTTTT
-	TRBV6-1	TRBJ1-4	-	CASSDTVINEKLFF	TGTGCCAGCAGTGACACAGTAATTAATGAAAAACTGTTTTTT
few	TRBV28	TRBJ2-5	-	CAISGWRETQYF	TGTGCCATCTCGGGATGGAGGGAGACCCAGTACTTC
few	TRBV5-1	TRBJ2-3	TRBD2	CASSPHLSGRALSSPDTQYF	TGCGCCAGCAGCCCCCACCTTAGCGGGAGGGCCCTCTCCAGCCCAGATACGCAGTATTTT
-	TRBV20-1	TRBJ2-1	-	CSAGRGGEQFF	TGCAGTGCCGGGAGAGGTGGTGAGCAGTTCTTC
-	TRBV10-2	TRBJ2-5	-	CASTKREEETQYF	TGCGCCAGCACTAAGAGGGAAGAAGAGACCCAGTACTTC
-	TRBV6-5	TRBJ1-2	-	CASILDRGNYGYTF	TGTGCCAGCATCCTCGACCGGGGGAACTATGGCTACACCTTC
-	TRBV10-3	TRBJ1-4	-	CASRQDPNEKLFF	TGTGCCTCGAGACAGGATCCGAATGAAAAACTGTTTTTT
-	TRBV28	TRBJ1-1	-	CASTIGKNTEAFF	TGTGCCAGTACCATCGGAAAAAACACTGAAGCTTTCTTT
-	TRBV7-2	TRBJ1-3	-	CASSLVRGQGRNF	TGTGCCAGCAGCTTAGTTCGTGGTCAGGGAAGGAATTTT
-	TRBV11-2	TRBJ2-1	-	CASSFSPGQLDEQFF	TGTGCCAGCAGCTTCTCCCCCGGGCAGTTGGATGAGCAGTTCTTC
-	TRBV7-8	TRBJ1-2	-	CASSLDGRSNYGYTF	TGTGCCAGCAGCTTAGATGGCAGATCTAACTATGGCTACACCTTC
few	TRBV5-1	TRBJ2-7	-	CASSLGYTYEQYF	TGCGCCAGCAGCTTGGGGTATACCTACGAGCAGTACTTC
-	TRBV29-1	TRBJ2-5	TRBD2	CSALAGEETQYF	TGCAGCGCCCTGGCGGGAGAAGAGACCCAGTACTTC
-	TRBV30	TRBJ1-1	-	CAGWMNTEAFF	TGTGCCGGGTGGATGAACACTGAAGCTTTCTTT
-	TRBV29-1	TRBJ2-1	TRBD2	CSVAGELAGVSPYNEQFF	TGCAGCGTTGCCGGTGAACTAGCGGGAGTGTCCCCCTACAATGAGCAGTTCTTC
-	TRBV19	TRBJ2-7	TRBD2	CASKEGGRNNEQYF	TGTGCCAGCAAGGAGGGCGGGAGAAACAACGAGCAGTACTTC
-	TRBV18	TRBJ1-1	-	CASSPPSRSGAEAFF	TGTGCCAGCTCACCACCATCCCGCTCCGGGGCTGAAGCTTTCTTT
-	TRBV11-2	TRBJ2-5	TRBD1	CASSVDRGGKTQYF	TGTGCCAGCAGCGTGGACAGGGGTGGAAAGACCCAGTACTTC
-	TRBV6-5	TRBJ2-7	-	CASSSPGLRYEQYF	TGTGCCAGCAGTTCCCCCGGACTCCGTTACGAGCAGTACTTC
-	TRBV7-8	TRBJ1-1	-	CASSSRLNTEAFF	TGTGCCAGCAGCTCCCGATTGAACACTGAAGCTTTCTTT
-	TRBV27	TRBJ2-2	TRBD1	CASATGANGELFF	TGTGCCAGTGCGACAGGGGCAAACGGGGAGCTGTTTTTT
-	TRBV19	TRBJ2-7	-	CASSFQPGRSYEQYF	TGTGCCAGTAGTTTCCAACCGGGTCGCTCCTACGAGCAGTACTTC
-	TRBV7-9	TRBJ1-2	TRBD1	CASSLPGQFGYTF	TGTGCCAGCAGCCTACCGGGACAGTTTGGCTACACCTTC
-	TRBV2	TRBJ1-5	-	CAWGLEPQHF	TGTGCCTGGGGGTTGGAGCCCCAGCATTTT
-	TRBV28	TRBJ1-4	TRBD1	CALLDRRYEKLFF	TGTGCCTTACTGGACAGGCGTTATGAAAAACTGTTTTTT
-	TRBV7-3	TRBJ1-2	-	CASNYRLYGYTF	TGTGCCAGCAACTACCGTCTCTATGGCTACACCTTC
-	TRBV2	TRBJ2-3	-	CASSEAGTVADTQYF	TGTGCCAGCAGTGAAGCAGGCACAGTCGCAGATACGCAGTATTTT
-	TRBV19	TRBJ2-1	-	CASSQLWGRAGERNYNEQFF	TGTGCCAGTAGCCAACTCTGGGGCAGGGCTGGGGAGCGGAACTACAATGAGCAGTTCTTC
-	TRBV2	TRBJ2-1	TRBD1	CASSVRTGENEQFF	TGTGCCAGCAGTGTTCGGACAGGGGAGAATGAGCAGTTCTTC
-	TRBV6-5	TRBJ1-5	-	CASRGAQNQPQHF	TGTGCCAGCAGAGGAGCCCAGAATCAGCCCCAGCATTTT
-	TRBV25-1	TRBJ1-2	-	CASSRANYGYTF	TGTGCCAGCAGTCGAGCGAACTATGGCTACACCTTC
-	TRBV11-2	TRBJ1-5	-	CASSLGTAVNQPQHF	TGTGCCAGCAGCTTAGGGACGGCGGTCAATCAGCCCCAGCATTTT
-	TRBV6-1	TRBJ1-5	TRBD1	CASSAGTGGFWQPQHF	TGTGCCAGCAGTGCGGGGACAGGGGGCTTCTGGCAGCCCCAGCATTTT
-	TRBV30	TRBJ1-5	-	CAWSIQGKPQHF	TGTGCCTGGTCAATACAGGGAAAGCCCCAGCATTTT
-	TRBV3-1/TRBV3-2	TRBJ2-2	-	CASSQPNPINTGELFF	TGTGCCAGCAGCCAACCCAACCCTATTAACACCGGGGAGCTGTTTTTT
-	TRBV5-1	TRBJ1-4	TRBD1	CASSFTGGRGEKLFF	TGCGCCAGCAGCTTTACAGGGGGCCGGGGTGAAAAACTGTTTTTT
-	TRBV27	TRBJ2-1	-	CASSLGALRYNEQFF	TGTGCCAGCAGTTTAGGGGCCCTCCGGTACAATGAGCAGTTCTTC
-	TRBV3-1/TRBV3-2	TRBJ1-1	-	CASSQYLLTDTEAFF	TGTGCCAGCAGCCAATACCTTTTGACCGACACTGAAGCTTTCTTT
-	TRBV18	TRBJ2-2	-	CASSPARDTGELFF	TGTGCCAGCTCACCGGCCAGGGATACCGGGGAGCTGTTTTTT
-	TRBV27	TRBJ1-2	-	CASASVRAWYGYTF	TGTGCCAGCGCATCGGTCCGGGCTTGGTATGGCTACACCTTC
-	TRBV6-5	TRBJ2-7	TRBD2	CASSSKAGVSNEQYF	TGTGCCAGCAGTTCTAAAGCGGGAGTAAGCAACGAGCAGTACTTC
-	TRBV7-3	TRBJ2-1	TRBD1	CASSSRDRRYNEQFF	TGTGCCAGCAGCTCCCGGGACAGACGGTACAATGAGCAGTTCTTC
once	TRBV9	TRBJ2-3	TRBD1	CASSVPGQGAITQYF	TGTGCCAGCAGCGTACCGGGACAGGGGGCGATTACGCAGTATTTT
-	TRBV19	TRBJ2-3	TRBD1	CASSDWDRGPTDTQYF	TGTGCCAGTAGCGACTGGGACAGGGGGCCCACAGATACGCAGTATTTT
-	TRBV30	TRBJ1-1	-	CAWMVGLMNTEAFF	TGTGCCTGGATGGTTGGACTAATGAACACTGAAGCTTTCTTT
once	TRBV3-1/TRBV3-2	TRBJ1-1	-	CASSQQGTLTTEAFF	TGTGCCAGCAGCCAGCAGGGGACATTAACTACTGAAGCTTTCTTT